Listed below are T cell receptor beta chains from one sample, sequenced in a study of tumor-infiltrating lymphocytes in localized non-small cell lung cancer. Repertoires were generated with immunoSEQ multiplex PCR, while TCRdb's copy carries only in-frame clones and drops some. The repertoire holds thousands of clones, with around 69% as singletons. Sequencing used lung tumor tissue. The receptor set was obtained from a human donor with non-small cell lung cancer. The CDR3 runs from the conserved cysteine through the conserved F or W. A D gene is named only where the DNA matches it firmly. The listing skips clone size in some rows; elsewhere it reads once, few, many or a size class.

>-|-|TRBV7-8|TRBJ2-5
CASSLSWHLGVETQYF
TGTGCCAGCAGCTTATCATGGCATTTAGGGGTAGAGACCCAGTACTTC
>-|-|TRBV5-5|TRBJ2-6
CASSLAWRADGLLNVLTF
TGTGCCAGCAGCTTGGCTTGGAGAGCAGACGGATTACTCAACGTCCTGACTTTC
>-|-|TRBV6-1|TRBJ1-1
CASRNQGNTEAFF
TGTGCCAGCAGGAACCAGGGGAACACTGAAGCTTTCTTT
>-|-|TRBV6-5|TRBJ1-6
CASSSLLQGSPLHF
TGTGCCAGCAGTTCCCTCTTGCAGGGGTCACCCCTCCACTTT
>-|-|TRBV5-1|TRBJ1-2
CASSPRDINYGYTF
TGCGCCAGCAGCCCCCGGGACATTAACTATGGCTACACCTTC
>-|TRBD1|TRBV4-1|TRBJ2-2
CASSRDGQGGGELFF
TGCGCCAGCAGCCGAGATGGACAGGGTGGCGGGGAGCTGTTTTTT
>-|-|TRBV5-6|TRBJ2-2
CASRLEWGESGELFF
TGTGCCAGCAGATTGGAATGGGGAGAGTCCGGGGAGCTGTTTTTT
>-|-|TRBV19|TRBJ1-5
CASSAEYRAQPQHF
TGTGCCAGTAGTGCAGAATACAGAGCTCAGCCCCAGCATTTT
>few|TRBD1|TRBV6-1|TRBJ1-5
CASNLNRGLGQPQHF
TGTGCCAGCAATCTGAACAGGGGGCTGGGGCAGCCCCAGCATTTT
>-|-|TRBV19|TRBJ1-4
CASSGERNEKLFF
TGTGCCAGTAGTGGTGAGCGGAATGAAAAACTGTTTTTT
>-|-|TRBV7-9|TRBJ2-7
CASSSWDRHYEQYF
TGTGCCAGCAGCTCCTGGGACCGGCACTACGAGCAGTACTTC
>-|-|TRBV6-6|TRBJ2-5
CASSYVSAGRQTQYF
TGTGCCAGCAGTTACGTCTCGGCAGGTAGACAGACCCAGTACTTC
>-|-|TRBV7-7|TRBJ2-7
CASSPRQDSYEQYF
TGTGCTAGCAGCCCGAGACAGGATTCCTACGAGCAGTACTTC
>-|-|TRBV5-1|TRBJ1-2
CASSFERQRNYGYTF
TGCGCCAGCAGCTTCGAAAGACAGAGAAACTATGGCTACACCTTC
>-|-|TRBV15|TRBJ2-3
CATSKASTDTQYF
TGTGCCACCAGCAAAGCTAGCACAGATACGCAGTATTTT
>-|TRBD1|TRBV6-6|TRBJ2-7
CASSPDRITYEQYF
TGTGCCAGCAGTCCGGACAGGATAACCTACGAGCAGTACTTC
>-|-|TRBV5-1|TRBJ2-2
CASSLTPIDENTGELFF
TGCGCCAGCAGCTTGACGCCAATCGACGAGAACACCGGGGAGCTGTTTTTT
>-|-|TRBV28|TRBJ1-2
CASSLNPRNNYGYTF
TGTGCCAGCAGTTTAAATCCCCGAAATAACTATGGCTACACCTTC
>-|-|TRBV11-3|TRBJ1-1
CASSLEGAYTEAFF
TGTGCCAGCAGCTTAGAAGGGGCGTACACTGAAGCTTTCTTT
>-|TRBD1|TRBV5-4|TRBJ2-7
CASSLGQGAYEQYF
TGTGCCAGCAGCTTGGGGCAGGGGGCGTACGAGCAGTACTTC
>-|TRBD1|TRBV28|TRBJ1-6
CASSSGTAGSPLHF
TGTGCCAGCAGCTCCGGGACAGCGGGGTCACCCCTCCACTTT
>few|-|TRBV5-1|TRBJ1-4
CASSSGRGGEKLFF
TGCGCCAGCAGCTCGGGGAGAGGGGGTGAAAAACTGTTTTTT
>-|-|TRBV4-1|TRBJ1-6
CASSQGGDSYNSPLHF
TGCGCCAGCAGCCAGGGGGGAGACTCCTATAATTCACCCCTCCACTTT
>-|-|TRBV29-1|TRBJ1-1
CSVVKDAGDTEAFF
TGCAGCGTTGTAAAGGATGCAGGGGACACTGAAGCTTTCTTT
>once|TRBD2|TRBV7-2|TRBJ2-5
CASSRTRGAETQYF
TGTGCCAGCAGCCGGACTAGGGGAGCAGAGACCCAGTACTTC
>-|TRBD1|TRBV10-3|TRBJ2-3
CAIKPGQGADTQYF
TGTGCCATCAAACCGGGACAGGGGGCAGATACGCAGTATTTT
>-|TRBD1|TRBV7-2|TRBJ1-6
CASSLRGTGPSPLHF
TGTGCCAGCAGCTTAAGGGGGACAGGGCCTTCACCCCTCCACTTT
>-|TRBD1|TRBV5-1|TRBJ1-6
CASSETGQYNSPLHF
TGCGCCAGCAGCGAGACGGGACAGTATAATTCACCCCTCCACTTT
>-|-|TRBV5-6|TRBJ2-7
CASSFGSGYEQYF
TGTGCCAGCAGCTTTGGTAGCGGCTACGAGCAGTACTTC
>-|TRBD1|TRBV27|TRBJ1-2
CASSLKGGGYGYTF
TGTGCCAGCAGTTTAAAAGGGGGCGGCTATGGCTACACCTTC
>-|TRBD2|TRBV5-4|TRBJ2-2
CASSLGLAGAVTTGELFF
TGTGCCAGCAGCTTGGGACTAGCGGGGGCCGTGACCACCGGGGAGCTGTTTTTT